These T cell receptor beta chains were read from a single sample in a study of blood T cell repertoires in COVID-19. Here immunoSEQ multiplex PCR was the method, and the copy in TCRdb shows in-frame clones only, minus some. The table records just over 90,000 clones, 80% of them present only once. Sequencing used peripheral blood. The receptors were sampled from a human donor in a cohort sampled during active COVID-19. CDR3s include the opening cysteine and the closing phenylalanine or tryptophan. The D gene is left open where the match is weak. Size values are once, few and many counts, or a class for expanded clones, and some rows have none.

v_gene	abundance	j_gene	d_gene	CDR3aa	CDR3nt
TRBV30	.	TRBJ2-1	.	CAWSPPGEQFF	TGTGCCTGGAGTCCCCCGGGTGAGCAGTTCTTC
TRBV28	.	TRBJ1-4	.	CASSLGGAGTEKLFF	TGTGCCAGCAGTTTAGGAGGGGCCGGGACCGAAAAACTGTTTTTT
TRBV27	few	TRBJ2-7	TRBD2	CASSGAGVPRHYEQYF	TGTGCCAGCAGTGGGGCGGGGGTTCCACGTCACTACGAGCAGTACTTC
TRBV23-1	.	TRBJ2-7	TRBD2	CASSQSGAGVSEQYF	TGCGCCAGCAGTCAATCGGGAGCGGGAGTCTCCGAGCAGTACTTC
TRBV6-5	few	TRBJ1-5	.	CASRSQRGDNQPQHF	TGTGCCAGCAGAAGCCAGCGCGGCGACAATCAGCCCCAGCATTTT
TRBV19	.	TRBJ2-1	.	CASSGRGSYNEQFF	TGTGCCAGTAGTGGGAGGGGGTCCTACAATGAGCAGTTCTTC
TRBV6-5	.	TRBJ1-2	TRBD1	CATYTGQGGYTF	TGTGCCACATATACTGGACAGGGAGGCTACACCTTC
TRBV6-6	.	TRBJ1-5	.	CASSYLRTVQPQHF	TGTGCCAGCAGTTACTTGCGGACAGTTCAGCCCCAGCATTTT
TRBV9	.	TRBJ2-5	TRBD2	CASSAKTGLGHQETQYF	TGTGCCAGCAGCGCCAAGACGGGACTAGGGCACCAAGAGACCCAGTACTTC
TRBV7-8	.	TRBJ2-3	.	CASSSAASDTQYF	TGTGCCAGCAGCTCAGCGGCATCGGATACGCAGTATTTT